This T cell receptor (beta chain) originates from a study of blood T cell repertoires in COVID-19. In the study overall: The study drew acute and convalescent COVID-19 samples from the United States, Italy and Spain. Nucleic acid was either cDNA or gDNA, and it came from T cells, B-cell-depleted T cells, or PBMCs.

Self-reported history from a screening survey and questionnaire set each donor's cohort. Authors' data handling: Nucleated cell counts were estimated from reference gene primer amplification. Clones were sequenced by immunoSEQ multiplex PCR, and TCRdb holds only the in-frame ones, with some missing. The V and J calls and clone size come from that table; D and trimming were worked out from the DNA. The sample carries 250,000 to 300,000 clones, approximately 91% recorded once. This CDR3 region has 15 residues. Germline CDR1 SGHRS, CDR2 YFSETQ. Deletions cut 4 bases from V and 4 bases from J, with 15 bases between.

The sample comprised PBMCs or T cells enriched from blood (not recorded which). The sequence came from a woman aged 40 to 50 with acute COVID-19. This chain connects TRBV5-1 to TRBJ2-4, with unresolved D. This chain's CDR3 is CASSPLIQLKNIQYF. CDR3 sequence (DNA): TGCGCCAGCAGCCCACTGATTCAACTAAAAAACATTCAGTACTTC.